The present TCR beta chain was sequenced within a study of shared clonotypes between healthy human individuals. Produced via immunoSEQ multiplex PCR; TCRdb's table is partial and in-frame only. The table lists 1.6 million or so clones, approximately 98.5% of them singletons. V lost 1 base to trimming and J lost 7 bases, with 2 bases between them. Germline V gene sequence: CDR1 LGHNA, CDR2 YSLEER. The CDR3 is 11 amino acids. A note on this clone: Other DNA variants within this sample encode the same CDR3.

The clonotype originates from a man between 25 and 39 years old in good health. The sequenced sample was naive CD4+ T cells sorted from blood. Specified subset: CD45RA+ positively selected. The gene calls are TRBV4-3 and TRBJ2-1, with D uncertain. The CDR3 region has the DNA TGCGCCAGCAGCCAAGGTAATGAGCAGTTCTTC. Its translation is CASSQGNEQFF.